These T cell receptor beta chains were read from a single sample in a study of cytomegalovirus exposure and HLA in healthy donors. Here immunoSEQ multiplex PCR was the method, and the copy in TCRdb shows in-frame clones only, minus some. The repertoire consists of 100,000 to 120,000 clones, with about 16% occurring once and the leading ten covering over 0.65%. The material sequenced was PBMCs. The receptors shown here come from a female donor in good health and CMV-seronegative. Each CDR3 is given with its conserved first and last residue.

TRBV2,TRBJ1-2,CASSGLRGVSGGYTF
TRBV27,TRBJ2-7,CASSYGTPIVGEQYF
TRBV9,TRBJ1-2,CASSVHGGDYGYTF
TRBV19,TRBJ2-7,CASSTGTQAYEQYF
TRBV6-6,TRBJ1-5,CASSYSSRGNQPQHF
TRBV4-3,TRBJ1-6,CASSQSLSQGMGNSPLHF
TRBV2,TRBJ1-1,CASGGAPKAEAFF
TRBV7-9,TRBJ2-7,CASSSPGQGYEQYF
TRBV25-1,TRBJ2-7,CASSDLGQGGHEQYF
TRBV7-9,TRBJ2-7,CASSLVLAGAHEQYF
TRBV4-3,TRBJ2-1,CASSQVVSGYEQFF
TRBV14,TRBJ2-3,CASSHTASGITQYF
TRBV9,TRBJ2-4,CASSEGPLAGDLAKNIQYF
TRBV28,TRBJ2-7,CATSTSGYEQYF
TRBV7-9,TRBJ2-5,CASSSSGLTETQYF
TRBV6-5,TRBJ1-4,CASSYGTGESEKLFF
TRBV11-2,TRBJ1-5,CASSRDRNQPQHF
TRBV7-2,TRBJ1-6,CASRQNRDGYSPLHF
TRBV9,TRBJ2-2,CASSVDLGGITGELFF
TRBV10-3,TRBJ1-5,CAISETDSNQPQHF
TRBV19,TRBJ1-5,CASRADRGRDINQPQHF
TRBV10-3,TRBJ2-6,CAISEGQGLTGANVLTF
TRBV18,TRBJ1-5,CASSPGSNQPQHF
TRBV30,TRBJ2-1,CAWTPNKLSRFF
TRBV9,TRBJ1-2,CASSVGPGDGYTF
TRBV5-8,TRBJ2-7,CASSLGSGTDREYF
TRBV29-1,TRBJ1-5,CSVLVAGGQPQHF
TRBV9,TRBJ2-5,CASSATGGSWTQYF
TRBV7-6,TRBJ1-4,CASSLRGQRNEKLFF
TRBV11-2,TRBJ1-4,CASSLGYNEKLFF
TRBV4-1,NA,CASSQDLAYGRYSYEQYF
TRBV4-1,TRBJ2-7,CASSQRQTDSQYF
TRBV30,TRBJ1-5,CAWSHGHHSNQPQHF
TRBV30,TRBJ1-1,CAWSEGDIAFF
TRBV4-1,TRBJ2-5,CASSGLAGVWETQYF
TRBV4-2,TRBJ2-5,CASSQDPGRVSGETQYF
TRBV18,TRBJ2-4,CASSAGTANIQYF
TRBV2,TRBJ2-7,CASSASQGGVSYEQYF
TRBV10-1,TRBJ1-1,CASEAERNTEAFF
TRBV7-9,TRBJ1-1,CASSPKDWANTEAFF
TRBV7-2,TRBJ1-1,CASREAGGNTEAFF
TRBV4-1,TRBJ2-5,CASSPYGLAGVMQETQYF
TRBV25-1,TRBJ2-3,CASSIISGGASADTQYF
TRBV19,TRBJ1-1,CAAGQGNTEAFF
TRBV19,TRBJ2-2,CASVQGHTGELFF
TRBV7-2,TRBJ2-3,CASSSRLAGGTDTQYF
TRBV19,TRBJ2-1,CASGPTSGRVKFF
TRBV10-3,TRBJ1-1,CAIRGDRMYTEAFF
TRBV5-1,TRBJ2-7,CASSLGSGEQYF
TRBV30,TRBJ2-3,CASSLGTIAFVDGIGTQYF
TRBV4-3,TRBJ2-1,CASSPSGDRGSEQFF
TRBV30,TRBJ1-1,CAWEDSLGTEAFF
TRBV10-1,TRBJ1-3,CASSERGSGNTIYF
TRBV28,TRBJ1-5,CASARQGARQPQHF
TRBV9,TRBJ1-5,CASSVEDGVGQPQHF
TRBV10-2,TRBJ1-1,CASRVIQGAMSDTEAFF
TRBV10-3,TRBJ2-7,CAISGGSGGAYEQYF